A selection of T cell receptor beta chains follows, all from one sample in a study of blood T cell repertoires in COVID-19. Repertoires were generated with immunoSEQ multiplex PCR, while TCRdb's copy carries only in-frame clones and drops some. The data hold 170,000 or so clones, with about 88% observed a single time. Sequenced input: peripheral blood. The receptor set was obtained from a man aged 40-55 years with active or convalescent COVID-19. Each CDR3 is given with its conserved first and last residue. D genes are given only for firm matches.

J: TRBJ1-1; D: .; V: TRBV7-9; CDR3: CASSFLQGGTEAFF; DNA: TGTGCCAGCAGCTTCCTCCAGGGTGGAACTGAAGCTTTCTTT
J: TRBJ1-2; D: .; V: TRBV19; CDR3: CASSPGQGGNMYGYTF; DNA: TGTGCCAGTAGTCCCGGGCAGGGCGGGAATATGTATGGCTACACCTTC
J: TRBJ1-4; D: .; V: TRBV18; CDR3: CASSPREGTNEKLFF; DNA: TGTGCCAGCTCACCACGGGAGGGCACTAATGAAAAACTGTTTTTT
J: TRBJ2-1; D: .; V: TRBV3-1/TRBV3-2; CDR3: CASSQDGGQSYNEQFF; DNA: TGTGCCAGCAGCCAAGATGGTGGACAGTCTTACAATGAGCAGTTCTTC
J: TRBJ2-1; D: TRBD2; V: TRBV10-3; CDR3: CAISASTRGGNYNEQFF; DNA: TGTGCCATCAGTGCCTCTACCCGCGGGGGGAACTACAATGAGCAGTTCTTC
J: TRBJ1-6; D: .; V: TRBV7-6; CDR3: CASSQGHIYNSPLHF; DNA: TGTGCCAGCAGCCAGGGACACATCTATAATTCACCCCTCCACTTT
J: TRBJ2-7; D: TRBD2; V: TRBV10-1; CDR3: CASSHASGGIREYEQYF; DNA: TGCGCCAGCAGTCACGCTAGCGGGGGGATAAGGGAATACGAGCAGTACTTC
J: TRBJ1-6; D: .; V: TRBV15; CDR3: CATSRETERYNSPLHF; DNA: TGTGCCACCAGCAGAGAAACAGAAAGATATAATTCACCCCTCCACTTT
J: TRBJ2-5; D: TRBD2; V: TRBV3-1/TRBV3-2; CDR3: CASRRGGRMETQYF; DNA: TGTGCCAGCAGGCGGGGGGGCCGAATGGAGACCCAGTACTTC
J: TRBJ2-7; D: .; V: TRBV11-3; CDR3: CASSPLTDYEQYF; DNA: TGTGCCAGCAGCCCACTGACAGACTACGAGCAGTACTTC
J: TRBJ2-1; D: .; V: TRBV7-2; CDR3: CASRPGGTEIYNEQFF; DNA: TGTGCCAGCAGACCAGGGGGGACAGAGATATACAATGAGCAGTTCTTC
J: TRBJ1-2; D: TRBD1; V: TRBV5-1; CDR3: CASSLADRVHGYTF; DNA: TGCGCCAGCAGCTTGGCTGACAGGGTGCATGGCTACACCTTC
J: TRBJ1-3; D: TRBD1; V: TRBV14; CDR3: CASSGQGSAGNTIYF; DNA: TGTGCCAGCAGCGGACAGGGGAGTGCTGGAAACACCATATATTTT
J: TRBJ2-2; D: TRBD1; V: TRBV7-3; CDR3: CASSLRLGGLNTGELFF; DNA: TGTGCCAGCAGCTTAAGGTTAGGGGGCCTGAACACCGGGGAGCTGTTTTTT
J: TRBJ2-1; D: .; V: TRBV7-2; CDR3: CASRRQVGDEQFF; DNA: TGTGCCAGCAGACGACAGGTTGGCGATGAGCAGTTCTTC
J: TRBJ1-5; D: .; V: TRBV2; CDR3: CASSVGSFSNQPQHF; DNA: TGTGCCAGCAGCGTCGGGTCCTTTAGCAATCAGCCCCAGCATTTT
J: TRBJ1-4; D: .; V: TRBV5-1; CDR3: CASSLGSVDEKLFF; DNA: TGCGCCAGCAGCTTGGGATCGGTCGATGAAAAACTGTTTTTT
J: TRBJ2-3; D: TRBD2; V: TRBV3-1/TRBV3-2; CDR3: CASSPLAGVTDTQYF; DNA: TGTGCCAGCAGCCCCCTAGCGGGGGTCACAGATACGCAGTATTTT
J: TRBJ2-5; D: .; V: TRBV5-6; CDR3: CASSSPRRQGETQYF; DNA: TGTGCCAGCAGCTCCCCCCGCAGGCAGGGAGAGACCCAGTACTTC
J: TRBJ2-4; D: TRBD1; V: TRBV5-5; CDR3: CASSPGTVKNIQYF; DNA: TGTGCCAGCAGCCCCGGGACAGTGAAAAACATTCAGTACTTC
J: TRBJ1-1; D: .; V: TRBV6-5; CDR3: CASSVGETEAFF; DNA: TGTGCCAGCAGCGTAGGGGAAACTGAAGCTTTCTTT
J: TRBJ2-1; D: TRBD2; V: TRBV7-9; CDR3: CASSPLSGGGRHNEQFF; DNA: TGTGCCAGCAGCCCACTTTCGGGGGGGGGTCGGCACAATGAGCAGTTCTTC
J: TRBJ2-2; D: .; V: TRBV5-1; CDR3: CASSLGAGVGTGELFF; DNA: TGCGCCAGCAGCTTGGGGGCAGGGGTCGGCACCGGGGAGCTGTTTTTT